A single sample gave rise to the 20 T cell receptor beta chains below, sequenced in a study of OX40 agonist ivuxolimab in advanced cancers. Profiling relied on immunoSEQ multiplex PCR, and the TCRdb table lists in-frame clones only, not all of them. The table includes tens of thousands of clones, 80% to 90% detected once. Sequenced here: CD4+ or CD8+ T cells sorted from blood, sampled in a trial of the OX40 agonist ivuxolimab. The receptors were sampled from an adult with an advanced solid tumor such as melanoma, head and neck, liver or kidney cancer.

CDR3 residues: CASSWGGASSPEQYF. CDR3 DNA: TGTGCCAGCAGTTGGGGGGGGGCATCTTCCCCCGAGCAGTACTTC. The genes are TRBV27 and TRBJ2-5, with a possible D match to TRBD2 (7 bases). The J call could be wrong; TRBJ2-7 is a better fit for the DNA end. Per the germline V gene, CDR1 is MNHEY and CDR2 is SMNVEV (reference sequence). The CDR3 length is 15 residues.

This clone was picked up a small number of times. V usage is TRBV2 and J usage is TRBJ2-1, with TRBD2 matching over 8 bases. J was trimmed by 4 bases and V by 2 bases; bases with no gene match: 1. Looked up from germline, CDR1 is SNHLY and CDR2 is FYNNEI. CDR3 length equals 14 residues. CDR3 sequence reads: CASSELAGYNEQFF. The CDR3 region has the DNA TGTGCCAGCAGTGAATTAGCGGGGTACAATGAGCAGTTCTTC. The variable domain in full, completed from reference TRBV2 and TRBJ2-1, reads EPEVTQTPSHQVTQMGQEVILRCVPISNHLYFYWYRQILGQKVEFLVSFYNNEISEKSEIFDDQFSVERPDGSNFTLKIRSTKLEDSAMYFCASSELAGYNEQFFGPGTRLTVL.

The sample holds one count of this clone. The rearrangement joins TRBV29-1 to TRBJ2-5, with D tentatively TRBD2 (5 bases). This CDR3 has 12 amino acids. Germline V CDR1 and CDR2: SQVTM, ANQGSEA. As DNA, the CDR3 is TGCTCCATCGGCCAGCGGCAAGAGACCCAGTACTTC. Translated: CSIGQRQETQYF.

This chain joins TRBV7-8 and TRBJ2-7; 13 bases are shared with TRBD2. V lost 5 bases and J lost 2; bases outside the gene matches: 3. The CDR3 totals 15 residues. Germline V lookup: CDR1 SGHVS, CDR2 FQNEAQ. CDR3 in DNA: TGTGCCAGCAGCCCCGGGACTAGCGGGACCTACGAGCAGTACTTC. It is translated as CASSPGTSGTYEQYF.

This clone appeared a few times. The genes are TRBV29-1 and TRBJ1-1; D gene ambiguous. With 7 bases removed from V and 1 base from J, the gap between germline ends came to 7 bases. This CDR3 has 11 amino acids. CDR1 and CDR2 from the germline V gene are SQVTM and ANQGSEA. The CDR3 DNA follows: TGCAGCGCTTGGAGGAACACTGAAGCTTTCTTT. Translating gives CSAWRNTEAFF.

The J gene is TRBJ1-2, the V gene TRBV7-9; D is uncertain. V was clipped by 7 bases and J by 4 bases, with 13 bases between them. The CDR3 is 13 amino acids. The germline V gene has CDR1 SEHNR and CDR2 FQNEAQ (reference sequence). CDR3 nucleotides: TGTGCCAGCACCCCTTCTGGGAGCTATGGCTACACCTTC. Translating gives CASTPSGSYGYTF.

CDR3 region: CASSPDGVAGNTIYF. The CDR3, as DNA: TGTGCCAGCTCACCAGACGGGGTGGCTGGAAACACCATATATTTT. This rearrangement joins TRBV18 to TRBJ1-3; unclear D gene. Trimming pared 2 bases from V and 2 bases from J, leaving 10 bases between. The CDR3 length is 15 residues. Per germline, CDR1 KGHSH and CDR2 LQKENI.

J is TRBJ2-7 and V is TRBV5-6; TRBD1 aligns across 10 bases. In germline, CDR1 is SGHDT, CDR2 YYEEEE. This CDR3 spans 14 amino acids. The V gene end was trimmed by 5 bases and the J gene end by 3 bases; junction bases not matched to a gene: 5. The CDR3 spells CASSPTGGLYEQYV. DNA for the CDR3: TGTGCCAGCAGTCCGACAGGGGGCCTCTACGAGCAGTACGTC.

The chain couples TRBV19 to TRBJ2-5, with 8 bases that match TRBD1. Looked up from germline, CDR1 is LNHDA and CDR2 is SQIVND (reference sequence). This CDR3 is 13 amino acids long. V lost 6 bases, J lost 4 bases, and 4 bases stayed unmatched. This chain's CDR3 is CASSFRGPETQYF. CDR3 in DNA: TGTGCCAGTAGCTTCAGGGGGCCAGAGACCCAGTACTTC.

The chain uses TRBV5-1 and TRBJ2-7; TRBD2 aligns across 12 bases. V lost 4 bases to trimming and J lost 6 bases; unmatched junction nucleotides: 5. Germline V gene sequence: CDR1 SGHRS, CDR2 YFSETQ. The length of the CDR3 is 14 residues. For the CDR3, the DNA is TGCGCCAGCAGCACGACTAGCGGGAGTCGCGAGCAGTACTTC. Translating gives CASSTTSGSREQYF.

This chain uses TRBV6-5 with TRBJ1-5; a weak D match, TRBD1 (6 bases). Looked up from germline, CDR1 is MNHEY and CDR2 is SVGAGI. This CDR3 contains 15 residues. The germline V and J ends were trimmed by 5 bases and 6 bases, with 17 bases remaining between them. CDR3 in DNA: TGTGCCAGCAGTAAACAGGGTATGGGGACTCAGCCCCAGCATTTT. This sequence encodes CASSKQGMGTQPQHF.

The V and J genes are TRBV6-4 and TRBJ2-2, with D perhaps assigned TRBD1 or TRBD2 (5 bases each). Germline assignment: CDR1 MRHNA and CDR2 SNTAGT. V lost 2 bases to trimming and J lost 4 bases, with 14 bases between them. The CDR3 runs to 16 residues. The CDR3 is CASSDVAGRATGELFF. In DNA form, the CDR3 reads TGTGCCAGCAGTGACGTGGCGGGCAGGGCCACCGGGGAGCTGTTTTTT.

The chain employs TRBV7-2 and TRBJ2-7; 8 bases are a match to TRBD1. V lost 3 bases and J lost 6; bases outside the gene matches: 4. This CDR3 contains 13 residues. From germline, CDR1 is SGHTA and CDR2 FQGNSA. The CDR3 region is CASSFGTGREQYV. DNA for the CDR3: TGTGCCAGCAGCTTTGGGACAGGTCGCGAGCAGTACGTC.

This clone was seen a single time. This chain connects TRBV2 to TRBJ2-5; maybe TRBD2 (5 bases). Germline loops: CDR1 SNHLY, CDR2 FYNNEI. The CDR3 contains 13 residues. V lost 5 bases and J 2 bases, leaving 9 bases between the germline ends. The CDR3 sequence is CASSWTLQETQYF. CDR3 coding DNA: TGTGCCAGCAGTTGGACTCTACAAGAGACCCAGTACTTC. The full variable domain, in which reference TRBV2 and TRBJ2-5 provide the parts outside the CDR3, is EPEVTQTPSHQVTQMGQEVILRCVPISNHLYFYWYRQILGQKVEFLVSFYNNEISEKSEIFDDQFSVERPDGSNFTLKIRSTKLEDSAMYFCASSWTLQETQYFGPGTRLLVL.

The chain joins TRBV5-1 to TRBJ2-7; 10 bases are a match to TRBD2. The CDR3 runs 15 residues. The V gene end was trimmed by 5 bases and the J gene end by 6 bases; junction bases not matched to a gene: 11. Germline V CDR1 and CDR2: SGHRS, YFSETQ. The CDR3 here is CASRETTSGIGEQYF. The CDR3 DNA reads as TGCGCCAGCAGGGAGACAACTAGCGGGATAGGCGAGCAGTACTTC.

The genes are TRBV30 and TRBJ1-3; D unresolved. CDR3 length equals 15 residues. Trimming removed 0 bases at V and 0 bases at J, with 9 bases between. CDR1 is GTSNPN and CDR2 is SVGIG in the germline V gene (reference sequence). DNA of the CDR3: TGTGCCTGGAGTGTTAACCTTCGCTCTGGAAACACCATATATTTT. Translated, it gives CAWSVNLRSGNTIYF.

J is TRBJ2-6 and V is TRBV27; 7 bases map to TRBD2. The CDR3 extends over 14 amino acids. From germline, CDR1 is MNHEY and CDR2 SMNVEV (reference sequence). The V segment lost 7 bases and the J segment 4 bases; nucleotides outside the gene matches: 4. In DNA form, the CDR3 reads TGTGCCAGCAAGCGGGAAACGGGGGCCAACGTCCTGACTTTC. It specifies CASKRETGANVLTF. Full variable domain (missing parts from reference TRBV27 and TRBJ2-6): EAQVTQNPRYLITVTGKKLTVTCSQNMNHEYMSWYRQDPGLGLRQIYYSMNVEVTDKGDVPEGYKVSRKEKRNFPLILESPSPNQTSLYFCASKRETGANVLTFGAGSRLTVL.

This chain connects TRBV5-1 to TRBJ1-1; TRBD1 aligns across 9 bases. Germline V gene lookup returns CDR1 SGHRS and CDR2 YFSETQ. The trim removed 4 bases at V and 6 bases at J, leaving 10 bases unmatched. The CDR3 loop spans 15 amino acids. The CDR3 DNA reads as TGCGCCAGCAGCGGGGACAGGGTCGATATTTCTGAAGCTTTCTTT. This encodes CASSGDRVDISEAFF.

The CDR3 reads CASSLGDNQPQHF. The CDR3, as DNA: TGCGCCAGCAGCCTTGGGGACAATCAGCCCCAGCATTTT. The gene calls are TRBV5-1 and TRBJ1-5; no clear D gene. Germline assignment: CDR1 SGHRS and CDR2 YFSETQ. The CDR3 loop spans 13 amino acids. Trimming removed 4 bases at V and 3 bases at J, with 8 bases between.

The chain couples TRBV2 to TRBJ2-5; tentative D call: TRBD1 (5 bases). The CDR3 runs to 14 residues. V gave up 3 bases and J gave up 2 bases, with 10 bases separating them. Germline assignment: CDR1 SNHLY and CDR2 FYNNEI. CDR3 sequence reads: CASSERDRQETQYF. The DNA of the CDR3 is TGTGCCAGCAGTGAGAGAGACAGACAAGAGACCCAGTACTTC.